A single sample gave rise to the 28 T cell receptor beta chains below, sequenced in a study of cytomegalovirus exposure and HLA in healthy donors (dated 2017 in TCRdb). The method was the immunoSEQ multiplex PCR assay. For the multiplex PCR, a mixture combining 60 forward primers for TCR Vbeta segments and 13 reverse primers for TCR Jbeta segments was used. Drawn from immuneACCESS, this table holds only the in-frame rearrangements with V and J called that TCRdb kept. Clones are partly lost; checked studies trace under half to an unresolved V gene and leave the rest unexplained. The sample has about 130,000 clones on record, around 80% of them singletons. Around 1.3% of the sample comes from the top ten. Sequenced material: PBMCs. The receptors come from a female donor in good health and CMV-seronegative.

The genes are TRBV30 and TRBJ2-1; 8 bases align to TRBD2. In germline, CDR1 is GTSNPN, CDR2 SVGIG (reference sequence). The CDR3 is 15 residues long. V shed 0 bases and J 4 bases; nucleotides not matched to a gene: 5. The CDR3 sequence is CAWSVRTSHYNEQFF. For the CDR3, the DNA is TGTGCCTGGAGTGTAAGGACTAGCCATTACAATGAGCAGTTCTTC.

CDR3 amino acids: CASSARAGLGTDTQYF. CDR3 coding DNA: TGTGCCAGCAGCGCCCGAGCGGGTCTCGGCACAGATACGCAGTATTTT. The chain employs TRBV9 and TRBJ2-3; D might be TRBD2 (6 bases). The ends were cut back, 3 bases at V and 1 base at J, with 15 bases in the middle. The CDR3 has 16 amino acids. Per germline, CDR1 SGDLS and CDR2 YYNGEE.

The chain is built from TRBV19 and TRBJ2-3, with 14 bases that match TRBD2. Germline CDR1 is LNHDA and CDR2 is SQIVND (reference sequence). This CDR3 spans 15 amino acids. V shed 5 bases and J 6 bases; nucleotides not matched to a gene: 4. The CDR3 is CASSVGTSGSDTQYF. CDR3 in DNA: TGTGCCAGTAGTGTCGGGACTAGCGGGAGCGATACGCAGTATTTT.

This chain uses TRBV4-2 with TRBJ2-7, with a tentative D call TRBD2 (5 bases). Per germline, CDR1 LGHNA and CDR2 YNFKEQ. V lost 6 bases, J lost 0 bases, and 12 bases lay in between. The CDR3 has 14 amino acids. CDR3 loop: CASRLTEDSYEQYF. CDR3 sequence (DNA): TGTGCCAGCAGACTGACGGAGGACTCCTACGAGCAGTACTTC.

The chain couples TRBV28 to TRBJ2-2; D gene ambiguous. Germline CDR1 and CDR2: MDHEN and SYDVKM. V shed 6 bases and J shed 0 bases, with 17 bases lying between them. This CDR3 is 17 amino acids long. The CDR3 loop reads CASRIFSSSANTGELFF. As DNA, the CDR3 is TGTGCCAGCAGAATCTTCTCCTCCAGTGCGAACACCGGGGAGCTGTTTTTT.

V usage is TRBV6-1 and J usage is TRBJ1-1, with D possibly TRBD1 on 5 matching bases. Per germline, CDR1 MNHNS and CDR2 SASEGT. With 5 bases removed from V and 1 base from J, the gap between germline ends came to 14 bases. The CDR3 is 15 residues long. Here the CDR3 DNA reads TGTGCCAGCAGTCCCCCCGGCAGGGCGAACACTGAAGCTTTCTTT. Protein: CASSPPGRANTEAFF.

The rearrangement uses TRBV11-2 and TRBJ2-2; 8 nucleotides match TRBD1. The trim removed 6 bases at V and 0 bases at J, leaving 6 bases unmatched. Germline V gives CDR1 SGHAT, CDR2 FQNNGV. The CDR3 has 16 residues. Here the CDR3 reads CASRDRAYSNTGELFF. The DNA of the CDR3 is TGTGCCAGCAGGGACAGGGCCTACTCGAACACCGGGGAGCTGTTTTTT.

With respect to this clone: Other DNA sequences of this sample code for an identical CDR3. The V gene is TRBV18, the J gene TRBJ1-2, with TRBD1 matching 9 bases. Germline lookup yields CDR1 KGHSH and CDR2 LQKENI. With 1 base clipped from V and 6 bases from J, the junction kept 0 bases outside the gene matches. CDR3 size: 13 residues. CDR3 region: CASSPRQGDGYTF. As DNA, the CDR3 is TGTGCCAGCTCACCACGACAGGGGGATGGCTACACCTTC.

The gene calls are TRBV6-1 and TRBJ1-1, with 9 bases identical to TRBD1. The germline CDR1 and CDR2 sequences are MNHNS and SASEGT. With 6 bases clipped from V and 6 bases from J, the junction kept 8 bases outside the gene matches. This CDR3 spans 14 amino acids. For the CDR3, the DNA is TGTGCCAGCAGCGGCCGGGACAGGGACGCTGAAGCTTTCTTT. It translates to CASSGRDRDAEAFF.

The chain links TRBV7-2 to TRBJ2-5; TRBD2 aligns across 7 bases. V gave up 2 bases and J gave up 4 bases; unmatched junction bases: 4. The germline CDR1 and CDR2 sequences are SGHTA and FQGNSA. There are 14 residues in the CDR3. This CDR3 reads CASSLNGGGETQYF. In DNA form, the CDR3 reads TGTGCCAGCAGCTTAAATGGGGGGGGAGAGACCCAGTACTTC.

V usage is TRBV9 and J usage is TRBJ2-6; maybe TRBD2 (6 bases). CDR3 length: 17 amino acids. Germline assignment: CDR1 SGDLS and CDR2 YYNGEE. V lost 0 bases and J lost 0, with 10 bases in between. CDR3: CASSVVGGSSGANVLTF. The CDR3 nucleotides are TGTGCCAGCAGCGTAGTGGGGGGAAGCTCTGGGGCCAACGTCCTGACTTTC.

The chain carries TRBV6-5 and TRBJ2-6; D gene uncertain. The CDR3 contains 14 residues. Trimming shortened V by 6 bases and J by 0 bases, and 6 bases separated the two germline ends. Germline V gene sequence: CDR1 MNHEY, CDR2 SVGAGI. The CDR3 DNA sequence: TGTGCCAGCAGCCCCAGCTCTGGGGCCAACGTCCTGACTTTC. It codes for CASSPSSGANVLTF.

This chain uses TRBV28 with TRBJ1-4; 9 bases agree with TRBD1. The V and J ends lost 6 bases and 11 bases, in that order; junction bases with no gene match: 19. CDR1 is MDHEN, CDR2 SYDVKM, per germline. CDR3 size: 17 residues. The CDR3 nucleotides read TGTGCCAGCAGATGGACCCTTAACCGGGACAGGGTTGGCAAACTGTTTTTT. Amino acid sequence: CASRWTLNRDRVGKLFF.

This chain uses TRBV28 with TRBJ1-5; the D is unclear. The V end lost 6 bases, the J end lost 1 base, and 16 bases lay between the germline ends. Germline loops: CDR1 MDHEN, CDR2 SYDVKM. The CDR3 is made up of 16 amino acids. CDR3 in DNA: TGTGCCAGCAGACCCCAGACCGCCAGGAGCAATCAGCCCCAGCATTTT. Translated: CASRPQTARSNQPQHF.

V is TRBV2 and J is TRBJ1-1, with a weak D call TRBD1 (6 bases). V was cut by 11 bases and J by 0 bases, with 13 bases left in between. This CDR3 contains 13 residues. Germline V gene sequence: CDR1 SNHLY, CDR2 FYNNEI. The CDR3 reads CAREDSMNTEAFF. The CDR3 nucleotides are TGTGCCCGGGAGGACAGCATGAACACTGAAGCTTTCTTT.

V usage is TRBV10-1 and J usage is TRBJ2-1; tentatively, D is TRBD2 (5 bases). Looked up from germline, CDR1 is WNHNN and CDR2 is SYGVQD (reference sequence). The CDR3 runs to 12 residues. V dropped 2 bases and J dropped 10 bases, with 9 bases sitting between them. The CDR3 coding sequence is TGCGCCAGCAGTGAGCTAGGCGGGGAGCAGTTCTTC. This encodes CASSELGGEQFF.

The chain recombines TRBV5-6 with TRBJ2-1; 12 bases agree with TRBD2. The CDR3 consists of 17 residues. Germline values: CDR1 SGHDT, CDR2 YYEEEE. J gave up 6 bases and V 0 bases, and 7 bases lay outside the gene matches. As DNA, the CDR3 is TGTGCCAGCAGCTTGGCTTTGACTAGCGGGAGAGGCAATGAGCAGTTCTTC. Its translation is CASSLALTSGRGNEQFF.

The V call is TRBV2, the J call TRBJ2-3, with D possibly matching TRBD2 (6 bases). Between the trimmed V and J ends, which lost 4 bases and 4 bases, there was a span of 9 bases. The length of the CDR3 is 13 residues. Germline CDR1 is SNHLY and CDR2 is FYNNEI. DNA of the CDR3: TGTGCCAGCAGTGTCCGGAGGGCAGATACGCAGTATTTT. Its translation: CASSVRRADTQYF.

This clone was seen only once. This rearrangement joins TRBV18 to TRBJ1-4; D is uncertain. The CDR3 has 15 residues. V was trimmed by 2 bases and J by 8 bases, leaving 15 bases between them. Germline CDR1 is KGHSH and CDR2 is LQKENI. The CDR3, as DNA: TGTGCCAGCTCACCATACCGTGAAGGGAGGGAAAAACTGTTTTTT. This gives the protein CASSPYREGREKLFF.

This chain links TRBV10-3 with TRBJ2-7, with D possibly matching TRBD1 (6 bases). The V gene lost 6 bases and the J gene lost 4 bases, with 10 bases spanning the gap. The CDR3 sequence is 12 residues long. Germline assignment: CDR1 ENHRY and CDR2 SYGVKD. In DNA, the CDR3 is TGTGCCATCAGCAGTCAGGGGTACGAGCAGTACTTC. It yields the protein CAISSQGYEQYF.

The chain carries TRBV11-2 and TRBJ2-5; tentatively, D is TRBD1 (6 bases). Trimming shortened V by 5 bases and J by 1 base, and 14 bases separated the two germline ends. The CDR3 length is 15 residues. Germline V gene lookup returns CDR1 SGHAT and CDR2 FQNNGV. CDR3 in amino acids: CASSTPAGAQETQYF. The DNA for the CDR3 is TGTGCCAGCAGCACCCCGGCAGGGGCCCAAGAGACCCAGTACTTC.

This chain joins TRBV4-1 and TRBJ2-3, with TRBD2 identical over 11 bases. The CDR3 covers 17 residues. V was clipped by 1 base and J by 4 bases; unmatched bases: 7. Germline CDR1 MGHRA, CDR2 YSYEKL. The CDR3 DNA follows: TGCGCCAGCAGCCAAGGTAGCGGGGGGGCCTCTGCAGATACGCAGTATTTT. Translation: CASSQGSGGASADTQYF.

The chain uses TRBV4-1 and TRBJ2-2; D call uncertain. Germline CDR1 MGHRA, CDR2 YSYEKL. Trimming removed 1 base from V and 5 bases from J, with 17 bases in between. The CDR3 spans 17 residues. In DNA, the CDR3 is TGCGCCAGCAGCCAAGTGGTTTCTAGGCGGCCGACCGGGGAGCTGTTTTTT. Its protein product is CASSQVVSRRPTGELFF.

The CDR3, as DNA: TGCGCCAGCAGCCCCAGGGGTCCCTATAATTCACCCCTCCACTTT. This gives the protein CASSPRGPYNSPLHF. The gene calls are TRBV5-1 and TRBJ1-6, with a possible D match to TRBD1 (6 bases). The CDR3 sequence is 15 residues long. The germline V and J ends were trimmed by 4 bases and 2 bases, with 10 bases remaining between them. The germline CDR1 and CDR2 sequences are SGHRS and YFSETQ.

As DNA, the CDR3 is TGTGCCAGCAGCTTAGTCCGTCAGCCCCAGCATTTT. Protein: CASSLVRQPQHF. This sequence joins TRBV7-2 and TRBJ1-5; D uncertain. Germline V gives CDR1 SGHTA, CDR2 FQGNSA. This CDR3 contains 12 residues. V lost 1 base to trimming and J lost 6 bases, with 4 bases between them.

The chain is built from TRBV4-1 and TRBJ2-1; a possible D gene is TRBD2 (5 bases). This CDR3 has 16 amino acids. Germline CDR1 and CDR2: MGHRA and YSYEKL. V was shortened by 0 bases and J by 0 bases, with 9 bases between the two germline ends. CDR3 protein: CASSQDWRTSYNEQFF. DNA for the CDR3: TGCGCCAGCAGCCAAGATTGGAGGACCTCCTACAATGAGCAGTTCTTC.

This chain links TRBV10-1 with TRBJ2-1, with D tentatively TRBD2 (5 bases). The CDR3 extends over 15 amino acids. CDR1 is WNHNN and CDR2 is SYGVQD in the germline V gene (reference sequence). V lost 4 bases to trimming and J lost 2 bases, with 12 bases between them. CDR3: CASSAEGLAYNEQFF. In nucleotides, the CDR3 is TGCGCCAGCAGTGCTGAGGGTCTGGCCTACAATGAGCAGTTCTTC.

This clone was seen once. The chain uses TRBV7-9 and TRBJ2-1, with 10 bases lining up with TRBD2. The CDR3 length is 15 residues. Germline assignment: CDR1 SEHNR and CDR2 FQNEAQ (reference sequence). V lost 2 bases to trimming and J lost 8 bases; unmatched junction nucleotides: 6. As DNA, the CDR3 is TGTGCCAGCAGCTTAATTACTAGCGGGGAACATGAGCAGTTCTTC. Amino acids: CASSLITSGEHEQFF.